The 13 T cell receptor beta chains below all came from one sample that was sequenced in a study of T cell responses to AZD1222 COVID-19 vaccine. Data came from immunoSEQ multiplex PCR; TCRdb stores just in-frame clones and leaves some out. The sample holds some 180,000 clones, approximately 91% seen once. Source: peripheral blood, taken 28 days after the second AZD1222 dose. The source of these receptors is an adult who received the AZD1222 COVID-19 vaccine.

The chain links TRBV30 to TRBJ1-1; 8 bases agree with TRBD1. Germline CDR1 reads GTSNPN; CDR2 reads SVGIG (reference sequence). V gave up 0 bases and J gave up 6 bases; unmatched junction bases: 15. There are 17 residues in the CDR3. CDR3 sequence: CAWSVRPQGQGGPEAFF. The DNA of the CDR3 is TGTGCCTGGAGTGTCCGCCCCCAAGGACAGGGAGGCCCTGAAGCTTTCTTT.

This clone was detected only a few times. The chain links TRBV29-1 to TRBJ1-2; D gene uncertain. This CDR3 is 13 amino acids long. V was trimmed by 0 bases and J by 3 bases, leaving 8 bases between them. The V gene's germline CDR1 is SQVTM and CDR2 ANQGSEA. This CDR3 is CSVEETSYYGYTF. The CDR3 DNA follows: TGCAGCGTTGAAGAGACATCCTACTATGGCTACACCTTC.

The chain links TRBV5-6 to TRBJ1-2; D remains unclear. V dropped 4 bases and J dropped 0 bases, with 19 bases sitting between them. Germline V CDR1 and CDR2: SGHDT, YYEEEE. The CDR3 loop spans 17 amino acids. CDR3 bases: TGTGCCAGCAGCCCTCGGTCCCGGACCTTAGCTAACTATGGCTACACCTTC. Translating it yields CASSPRSRTLANYGYTF. Drawing the rest from reference TRBV5-6 and TRBJ1-2, the complete variable domain is DAGVTQSPTHLIKTRGQQVTLRCSPKSGHDTVSWYQQALGQGPQFIFQYYEEEERQRGNFPDRFSGHQFPNYSSELNVNALLLGDSALYLCASSPRSRTLANYGYTFGSGTRLTVV.

This clone was recorded once. The CDR3 spells CASSPSLGRGDTQYF. The CDR3 DNA reads TGTGCCAGCTCACCCAGTCTGGGGCGCGGCGATACGCAGTATTTT. This chain joins TRBV18 and TRBJ2-3; possibly TRBD1 for D (5 bases). This CDR3 region has 15 residues. Germline V gene sequence: CDR1 KGHSH, CDR2 LQKENI. V lost 3 bases and J 6 bases, leaving 16 bases between the germline ends. Variable domain in full (rest from reference TRBV18 and TRBJ2-3): NAGVMQNPRHLVRRRGQEARLRCSPMKGHSHVYWYRQLPEEGLKFMVYLQKENIIDESGMPKERFSAEFPKEGPSILRIQQVVRGDSAAYFCASSPSLGRGDTQYFGPGTRLTVL.

CDR3 DNA: TGTGCCAGCAGCTCTAGCGTAGGGGAGGGCTATGGCTACACCTTC. Protein: CASSSSVGEGYGYTF. The V and J genes are TRBV9 and TRBJ1-2; D is perhaps TRBD1 (5 bases). Germline CDR1 SGDLS, CDR2 YYNGEE. The V end lost 4 bases, the J end lost 4 bases, and 17 bases lay between the germline ends. The CDR3 contains 15 residues.

This rearrangement joins TRBV5-1 to TRBJ2-3; D is undetermined. Germline-derived CDR1 and CDR2 are SGHRS and YFSETQ. The CDR3 sequence is 15 residues long. Trimming removed 0 bases from V and 5 bases from J, with 13 bases in between. Here the CDR3 reads CASSLAPRVEDTQYF. Written as DNA, the CDR3 is TGCGCCAGCAGCTTGGCCCCTCGGGTCGAAGATACGCAGTATTTT.

This clone was seen a few times. The rearrangement uses TRBV20-1 and TRBJ1-1, with D tentatively TRBD1 (5 bases). V lost 4 bases to trimming and J lost 4 bases, with 16 bases between them. Germline-derived CDR1 and CDR2 are DFQATT and SNEGSKA (reference sequence). The CDR3 runs to 14 residues. CDR3 region: CSATDRPLSTEAFF. Written as DNA, the CDR3 is TGCAGTGCTACTGACAGACCTTTGAGCACTGAAGCTTTCTTT.

This clone came up a few times. J is TRBJ2-7 and V is TRBV11-2; D remains ambiguous. Trimming stripped 0 bases from V and 0 bases from J, with 15 bases between. The CDR3 is made up of 17 amino acids. The V gene's germline CDR1 is SGHAT and CDR2 FQNNGV. This CDR3 is CASSLDGLGLSSYEQYF. CDR3 nucleotides: TGTGCCAGCAGCTTAGATGGGCTAGGCCTCTCCTCCTACGAGCAGTACTTC.

CDR3 in DNA: TGCGCCAGCAGCTTGGGGGACTCCGGAGATGGCTACACCTTC. Translated: CASSLGDSGDGYTF. V usage is TRBV5-1 and J usage is TRBJ1-2; the D gene is possibly TRBD1 (5 bases). Germline values: CDR1 SGHRS, CDR2 YFSETQ. The CDR3 has 14 amino acids. Between the trimmed V and J ends, which lost 0 bases and 6 bases, there was a span of 12 bases.

As concerns this clone: The identical CDR3 is also encoded by other nucleotide sequences in the sample. This chain connects TRBV25-1 to TRBJ1-2, with D possibly matching TRBD1 (5 bases). Trimming removed 3 bases at V and 5 bases at J, with 10 bases between. The CDR3 runs 13 residues. Per the germline V gene, CDR1 is MGHDK and CDR2 is SYGVNS. CDR3 loop: CASSEGGRYGYTF. In DNA form, the CDR3 reads TGTGCCAGCAGTGAGGGGGGGAGGTATGGCTACACCTTC.

The rearrangement uses TRBV18 and TRBJ1-1, with D possibly being TRBD1 (6 bases). The germline V gene encodes CDR1 KGHSH and CDR2 LQKENI. Trimming stripped 1 base from V and 1 base from J, with 10 bases between. The CDR3 is 15 amino acids. The CDR3 reads CASSPRGAQNTEAFF. The CDR3, as DNA: TGTGCCAGCTCACCACGGGGGGCCCAGAACACTGAAGCTTTCTTT.

The rearrangement uses TRBV5-1 and TRBJ1-1; D possibly corresponds to TRBD1 (5 bases). The CDR3 spans 13 residues. With 3 bases removed from V and 7 bases from J, the gap between germline ends came to 13 bases. Germline V gives CDR1 SGHRS, CDR2 YFSETQ. CDR3 nucleotide sequence: TGCGCCAGCAGCTCCGCCGCGACAGTTGAAGCTTTCTTT. This codes for CASSSAATVEAFF.

This chain joins TRBV7-9 and TRBJ2-1, with TRBD2 matching 7 bases. The CDR3 is 15 amino acids. Germline CDR1 is SEHNR and CDR2 is FQNEAQ (reference sequence). V lost 2 bases and J lost 1; bases outside the gene matches: 2. CDR3 DNA: TGTGCCAGCAGCTTATCAGCGGGGTCCTACAATGAGCAGTTCTTC. This sequence encodes CASSLSAGSYNEQFF.